This T cell receptor beta chain was documented in a study of early T cells in non-severe SARS-CoV-2 infection. At the level of the study: Sequencing used unsorted whole-blood bulk RNA, so chains lack pairing.

Regarding the study as a whole: Missing private and CD4 specificities, VDJdb matching favored anti-spike CD8 responses.

Each cDNA molecule carried a unique molecular identifier. MiXCR, applied by TCRdb to the 5' RACE reads, yields one record per CDR3 protein. Of about 84,000 distinct CDR3 sequences in the sample, around 10% were seen once. There are many counts of this clonotype. Antigen specificity is unknown. Germline V CDR1 and CDR2: SGHNT, YYREEE (reference sequence). V was trimmed by 4 bases and J by 7 bases, leaving 11 bases between them. The CDR3 loop spans 13 amino acids. The sequenced sample was whole blood. This clonotype was sampled from an adult who was a healthcare worker with PCR-confirmed SARS-CoV-2 infection or an uninfected control (not recorded which). The chain is built from TRBV5-4 and TRBJ2-2, with D possibly being TRBD2 (5 bases). The CDR3 loop reads CASSPLARGELFF. CDR3 in DNA: TGTGCCAGCAGCCCCCTAGCCCGCGGGGAGCTGTTTTTT.